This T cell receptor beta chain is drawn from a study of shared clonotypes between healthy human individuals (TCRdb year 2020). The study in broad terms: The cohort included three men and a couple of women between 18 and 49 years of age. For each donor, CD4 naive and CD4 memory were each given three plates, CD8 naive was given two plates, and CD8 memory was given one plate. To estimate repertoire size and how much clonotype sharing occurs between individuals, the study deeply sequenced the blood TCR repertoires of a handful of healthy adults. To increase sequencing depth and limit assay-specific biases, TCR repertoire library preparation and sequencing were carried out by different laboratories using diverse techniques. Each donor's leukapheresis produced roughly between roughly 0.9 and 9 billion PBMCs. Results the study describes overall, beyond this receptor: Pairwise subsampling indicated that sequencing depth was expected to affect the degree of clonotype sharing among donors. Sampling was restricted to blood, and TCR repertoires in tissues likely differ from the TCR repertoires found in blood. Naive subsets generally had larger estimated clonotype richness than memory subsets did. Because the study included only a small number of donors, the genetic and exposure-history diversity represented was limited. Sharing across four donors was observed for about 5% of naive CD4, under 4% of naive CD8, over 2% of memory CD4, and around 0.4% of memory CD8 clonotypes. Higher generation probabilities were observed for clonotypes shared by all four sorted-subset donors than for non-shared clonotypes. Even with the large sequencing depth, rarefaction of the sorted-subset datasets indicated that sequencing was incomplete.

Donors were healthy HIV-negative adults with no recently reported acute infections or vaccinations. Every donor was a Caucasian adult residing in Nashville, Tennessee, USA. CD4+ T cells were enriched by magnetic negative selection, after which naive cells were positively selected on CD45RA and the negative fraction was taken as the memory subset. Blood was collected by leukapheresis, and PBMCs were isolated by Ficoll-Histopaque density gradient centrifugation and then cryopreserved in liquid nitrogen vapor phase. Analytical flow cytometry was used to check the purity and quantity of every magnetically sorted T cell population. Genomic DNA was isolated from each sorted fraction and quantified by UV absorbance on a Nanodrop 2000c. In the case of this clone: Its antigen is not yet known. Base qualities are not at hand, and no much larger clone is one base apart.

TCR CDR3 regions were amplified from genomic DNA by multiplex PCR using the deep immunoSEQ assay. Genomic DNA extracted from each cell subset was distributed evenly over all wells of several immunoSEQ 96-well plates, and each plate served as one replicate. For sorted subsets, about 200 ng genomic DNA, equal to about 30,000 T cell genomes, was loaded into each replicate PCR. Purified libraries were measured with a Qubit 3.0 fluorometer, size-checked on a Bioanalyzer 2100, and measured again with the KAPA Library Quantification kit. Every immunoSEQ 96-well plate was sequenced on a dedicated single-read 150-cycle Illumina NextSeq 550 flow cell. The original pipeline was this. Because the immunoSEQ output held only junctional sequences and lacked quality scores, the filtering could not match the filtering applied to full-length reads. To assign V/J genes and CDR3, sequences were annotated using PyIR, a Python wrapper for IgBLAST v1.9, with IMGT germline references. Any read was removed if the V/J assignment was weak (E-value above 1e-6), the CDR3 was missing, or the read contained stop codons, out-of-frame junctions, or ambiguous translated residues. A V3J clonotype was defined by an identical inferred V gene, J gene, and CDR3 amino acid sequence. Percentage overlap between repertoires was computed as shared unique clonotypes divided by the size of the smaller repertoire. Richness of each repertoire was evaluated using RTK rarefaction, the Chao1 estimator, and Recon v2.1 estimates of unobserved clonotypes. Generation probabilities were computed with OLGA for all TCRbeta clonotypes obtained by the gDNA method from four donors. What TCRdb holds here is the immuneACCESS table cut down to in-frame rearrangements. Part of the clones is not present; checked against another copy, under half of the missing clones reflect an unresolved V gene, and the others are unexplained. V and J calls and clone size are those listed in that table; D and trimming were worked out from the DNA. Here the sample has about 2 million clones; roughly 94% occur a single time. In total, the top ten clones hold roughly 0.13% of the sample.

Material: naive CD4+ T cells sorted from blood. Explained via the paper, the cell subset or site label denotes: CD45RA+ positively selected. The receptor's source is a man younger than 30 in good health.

The CDR3 amino acid sequence is: CASSSFHRTYEQYF. In nucleotide form, the sequence is TGTGCCAGCAGCAGCTTTCACAGAACCTACGAGCAGTACTTC. The chain uses TRBV5-8 and TRBJ2-7; the D gene assignment is ambiguous. The CDR3 contains 14 residues, cysteine and phenylalanine counted. Only the CDR3 part of the read is kept: 42 bases, read in frame from the first base. Trimming removed 4 bases from V and 2 bases from J, leaving 13 bases between the germline ends. Taken from the germline V gene, the CDR1 and CDR2 loops are SGHTS and YDEGEE.